Reported below is one T cell receptor beta chain. Its target is unknown. Stated time point: sample taken at primary tumor resection. Frozen PBMC, nontumor lung or tumor provided whole RNA, which was sequenced unsorted. The CDR3 has 13 amino acids. V was trimmed by 3 bases and J by 3 bases, leaving 8 bases between them. Per germline, CDR1 KGHSH and CDR2 LQKENI. The sample is drawn from a study of spatial heterogeneity in lung cancer. Study background: Combinations of a unique TCR and a UMI were tallied in raw reads, and on average each appeared more than ten times.

Findings and caveats of the study: In tumors, expanded intratumoral alpha and beta TCR counts tracked mutation counts.

Each CDR3 protein gets one entry after TCRdb re-called the 5' RACE reads with MiXCR. The table shows about 14,000 distinct CDR3 sequences, with approximately 4.5% occurring only once. J is TRBJ1-2 and V is TRBV18; no clear D gene. The source of this sequence is a female donor with early-stage non-small cell lung cancer. The starting material was lung tumor tissue, obtained at surgery. The CDR3 region is CASSPGSDYGYTF. The CDR3 DNA reads TGTGCCAGCTCACCGGGCAGCGACTATGGCTACACCTTC.